These 27 T cell receptor beta chains share one sample of origin, sequenced in a study of shared clonotypes between healthy human individuals. Produced via immunoSEQ multiplex PCR; TCRdb's table is partial and in-frame only. The sample has over 700,000 clones, roughly two thirds seen once. The sequenced sample was memory CD4+ T cells sorted from blood. The sample's subset: CD45RA-negative fraction. The receptors derive from a woman in her thirties in good health.

CDR3 region: CASSFGGLPHANTGELFF. CDR3 bases: TGTGCCAGCAGTTTTGGGGGACTACCTCACGCGAACACCGGGGAGCTGTTTTTT. The chain has TRBV28 and TRBJ2-2, with 7 positions matching TRBD2. V was clipped by 3 bases and J by 0 bases; unmatched bases: 10. The CDR3 runs to 18 residues. Germline V gene sequence: CDR1 MDHEN, CDR2 SYDVKM.

In this sample, this clone turned up a few times. One junction end disagrees with the germline gene, perhaps due to a read error. The chain is built from TRBV6-6 and TRBJ2-7; 7 positions agree with TRBD2. Germline V gives CDR1 MNHNY, CDR2 SVGAGI (reference sequence). This CDR3 contains 16 residues. CDR3: CASSYSRGQFGGEQYF. The CDR3 DNA reads TGTGCCAGCAGCTACTCCCGCGGGCAGTTCGGGGGGGAGCAGTACTTC.

The chain carries TRBV15 and TRBJ2-3, with 9 bases lining up with TRBD2. Trimming at V came to 3 bases and at J to 5 bases, leaving 12 bases not matched to a gene. CDR1 and CDR2 from the germline V gene are LNHNV and YYDKDF (reference sequence). The CDR3 spans 17 residues. The CDR3 DNA reads TGTGCCACCAGCAGCCCTTATGCTAGCGGGAATATAGATACGCAGTATTTT. It yields the protein CATSSPYASGNIDTQYF.

V usage is TRBV18 and J usage is TRBJ1-5; the D gene is possibly TRBD1 (5 bases). V gave up 6 bases and J gave up 0 bases, with 12 bases separating them. Germline CDR1 is KGHSH and CDR2 is LQKENI. CDR3 length equals 15 residues. DNA for the CDR3: TGTGCCAGCTCGCCCGGGACCATTAGCAATCAGCCCCAGCATTTT. Its translation is CASSPGTISNQPQHF.

This clone was counted a few times. The CDR3 region is CASSVRRGGPDTQYF. CDR3 nucleotides: TGTGCCAGCAGCGTAAGGAGGGGAGGGCCAGATACGCAGTATTTT. The chain employs TRBV9 and TRBJ2-3; the match to TRBD2 covers 7 bases. CDR1 and CDR2 from the germline V gene are SGDLS and YYNGEE. J was trimmed by 4 bases and V by 1 base; bases with no gene match: 6. The CDR3 has 15 amino acids.

V usage is TRBV7-9 and J usage is TRBJ1-4; 7 nucleotides align to TRBD1. V lost 1 base, J lost 8 bases, and 4 bases stayed unmatched. Germline V gene lookup returns CDR1 SEHNR and CDR2 FQNEAQ (reference sequence). The CDR3 is made up of 14 amino acids. CDR3 nucleotide sequence: TGTGCCAGCAGCTTAGACAGGGGACTAGAAAAACTGTTTTTT. Protein sequence: CASSLDRGLEKLFF.

This clone has a handful of counts. The junction does not match germline at one end; this may be a read error. The V gene is TRBV11-2, the J gene TRBJ2-7; D not resolved. Germline assignment: CDR1 SGHAT and CDR2 FQNNGV. This CDR3 is 13 amino acids long. The CDR3 nucleotides read TGTGCCAGCAGCCTAGAGCCCTCTGGGGAGCAGTACTTC. It specifies CASSLEPSGEQYF.

This clone has at least ten counts. The chain is built from TRBV11-2 and TRBJ1-3, with TRBD1 matching 11 bases. Trimming cost V 1 base and J 3 bases; bases outside gene matches: 2. Looked up from germline, CDR1 is SGHAT and CDR2 is FQNNGV. The CDR3 sequence is 16 residues long. This CDR3 reads CASSLAGTGGGNTIYF. CDR3 DNA sequence: TGTGCCAGCAGCTTAGCCGGGACAGGGGGTGGAAACACCATATATTTT.

The chain joins TRBV7-3 to TRBJ2-3; TRBD2 might be the D (6 bases). Trimming took off 5 bases at V and 1 base at J, with 13 bases between the two ends. The CDR3 covers 15 residues. Germline CDR1 and CDR2: SGHTA and FQGTGA. CDR3 in DNA: TGTGCCAGCAGCCAAGGGTCTAGCGGCACAGATACGCAGTATTTT. Its translation is CASSQGSSGTDTQYF.

In its sample, this clone was seen once. The chain employs TRBV28 and TRBJ2-5; no clear D. The CDR3 contains 15 residues. Germline V lookup: CDR1 MDHEN, CDR2 SYDVKM. V lost 4 bases to trimming and J lost 2 bases, with 14 bases between them. The CDR3 DNA reads TGTGCCAGCAGTTCTTCCTTACAGCCACAAGAGACCCAGTACTTC. Residues: CASSSSLQPQETQYF.

The chain joins TRBV2 to TRBJ2-7; D is unresolved. V shed 8 bases and J shed 5 bases, with 22 bases lying between them. Looked up from germline, CDR1 is SNHLY and CDR2 is FYNNEI. The CDR3 has 15 amino acids. The CDR3 loop reads CASVGPSGSFDEQYF. The CDR3 DNA follows: TGTGCCAGCGTCGGACCGTCAGGTAGCTTCGACGAGCAGTACTTC.

In its sample, this clone was seen a few times. The genes are TRBV6-1 and TRBJ2-3; TRBD2 matches at 7 bases. The germline V gene has CDR1 MNHNS and CDR2 SASEGT. Trimming removed 4 bases from V and 6 bases from J; junction bases left unmatched: 4. The CDR3 contains 13 residues. In DNA form, the CDR3 reads TGTGCCAGCAGTGGTCGGGGGGTTGATACGCAGTATTTT. Protein product: CASSGRGVDTQYF.

This clone was found once. This chain connects TRBV6-5 to TRBJ1-5, with a weak D call TRBD1 (5 bases). The germline V gene encodes CDR1 MNHEY and CDR2 SVGAGI. The CDR3 consists of 15 residues. The V end was cut by 11 bases, the J end by 2 bases, with 19 bases between. Here the CDR3 reads CAGGGLVEGNQPQHF. The CDR3 nucleotides read TGTGCCGGGGGAGGGTTAGTAGAAGGCAATCAGCCCCAGCATTTT.

J is TRBJ1-1 and V is TRBV7-9, with D uncertain. V lost 0 bases to trimming and J lost 1 base, with 6 bases between them. CDR3 size: 14 residues. Per germline, CDR1 SEHNR and CDR2 FQNEAQ (reference sequence). This CDR3 is CASSLAAANTEAFF. The CDR3, as DNA: TGTGCCAGCAGCTTAGCGGCAGCGAACACTGAAGCTTTCTTT.

This rearrangement joins TRBV5-6 to TRBJ2-7; TRBD1 aligns across 9 bases. Germline CDR1 SGHDT, CDR2 YYEEEE. V was clipped by 4 bases and J by 2 bases; unmatched bases: 16. This CDR3 has 18 amino acids. The CDR3 nucleotides are TGTGCCAGCAGCCTAATCCGGGACAGGGTACGGGGGACCTACGAGCAGTACTTC. This translates into CASSLIRDRVRGTYEQYF. Filled out from reference TRBV5-6 and TRBJ2-7, the complete variable domain reads DAGVTQSPTHLIKTRGQQVTLRCSPKSGHDTVSWYQQALGQGPQFIFQYYEEEERQRGNFPDRFSGHQFPNYSSELNVNALLLGDSALYLCASSLIRDRVRGTYEQYFGPGTRLTVT.

As concerns this clone: Other DNA sequences in this specimen translate into the identical CDR3. The chain carries TRBV27 and TRBJ2-7; 10 nucleotides agree with TRBD2. From germline, CDR1 is MNHEY and CDR2 SMNVEV (reference sequence). The CDR3 length is 13 residues. V gave up 5 bases and J gave up 3 bases; unmatched junction bases: 1. The CDR3 here is CASSPSGSYEQYF. As DNA, the CDR3 is TGTGCCAGCAGTCCTAGCGGGAGCTACGAGCAGTACTTC.

The chain couples TRBV6-5 to TRBJ1-5; D perhaps matches TRBD1 (5 bases). Germline CDR1 and CDR2: MNHEY and SVGAGI. This CDR3 comprises 14 residues. The V end was cut by 2 bases, the J end by 1 base, with 6 bases between. The CDR3 sequence: CASSYRGSNQPQHF. CDR3 DNA sequence: TGTGCCAGCAGTTACCGGGGCAGCAATCAGCCCCAGCATTTT.

This clone was counted ten times or more. The sample contains more than one DNA sequence encoding this CDR3. The chain is built from TRBV5-1 and TRBJ1-4, with TRBD1 matching over 7 bases. Trimming at V came to 4 bases and at J to 5 bases, leaving 8 bases not matched to a gene. The germline V gene has CDR1 SGHRS and CDR2 YFSETQ. CDR3 length equals 15 residues. The CDR3 loop reads CASSLGDRDNEKLFF. CDR3 bases: TGCGCCAGCAGCCTTGGGGACAGAGACAATGAAAAACTGTTTTTT.

Details on this clone: The same CDR3 arises from other DNA sequences in this sample as well. This chain links TRBV27 with TRBJ2-7; TRBD2 matches at 10 bases. The V gene's germline CDR1 is MNHEY and CDR2 SMNVEV (reference sequence). The CDR3 runs to 14 residues. With 3 bases clipped from V and 6 bases from J, the junction kept 5 bases outside the gene matches. The CDR3 spells CASSFLAGEGEQYF. CDR3 sequence (DNA): TGTGCCAGCAGTTTTCTAGCGGGAGAGGGCGAGCAGTACTTC.

A remark on this clone: The same CDR3 can be traced to other DNA sequences in this sample. The chain couples TRBV5-1 to TRBJ2-1; 8 positions match TRBD1. The V and J ends lost 4 bases and 4 bases, in that order; junction bases with no gene match: 4. CDR3 length equals 14 residues. The germline gives CDR1 SGHRS, CDR2 YFSETQ. The CDR3 coding sequence is TGCGCCAGCAGCATGGGACAGGCTTACAATGAGCAGTTCTTC. Translating it yields CASSMGQAYNEQFF. Drawing the rest from reference TRBV5-1 and TRBJ2-1, the complete variable domain is KAGVTQTPRYLIKTRGQQVTLSCSPISGHRSVSWYQQTPGQGLQFLFEYFSETQRNKGNFPGRFSGRQFSNSRSEMNVSTLELGDSALYLCASSMGQAYNEQFFGPGTRLTVL.

The rearrangement links TRBV10-3 to TRBJ2-2; TRBD2 aligns across 7 bases. CDR3 size: 13 residues. V was clipped by 7 bases and J by 4 bases; unmatched bases: 3. Germline assignment: CDR1 ENHRY and CDR2 SYGVKD. This CDR3 is CAITGLLTGELFF. The CDR3 bases are TGTGCCATCACGGGACTACTCACCGGGGAGCTGTTTTTT.

V gene TRBV19 combines with J gene TRBJ1-1, with 8 bases matching TRBD1. Germline V gene data show CDR1 as LNHDA and CDR2 as SQIVND (reference sequence). The CDR3 has 14 residues. The V gene end was trimmed by 8 bases and the J gene end by 3 bases; junction bases not matched to a gene: 8. CDR3 loop: CASYDRGRYTEAFF. The CDR3 DNA reads TGTGCCAGTTACGACAGGGGTCGGTACACTGAAGCTTTCTTT.

The chain combines TRBV6-5 with TRBJ1-5; 7 bases are a match to TRBD1. J lost 6 bases, V lost 6 bases, and 5 bases had no gene match. The CDR3 runs to 13 residues. CDR1 and CDR2 from the germline V gene are MNHEY and SVGAGI. The chain's CDR3 is CASRTGVGQPQHF. Here the CDR3 DNA reads TGTGCCAGCAGAACAGGGGTGGGTCAGCCCCAGCATTTT.

The chain carries TRBV13 and TRBJ2-1; D gene unclear. CDR3 size: 12 residues. The ends were cut back, 2 bases at V and 9 bases at J, with 8 bases in the middle. CDR1 and CDR2 (germline): PRHDT, FYEKMQ (reference sequence). The CDR3 loop is CASSLRRTEQFF. The CDR3 nucleotides read TGTGCCAGCAGCTTAAGACGGACTGAGCAGTTCTTC.

V and J are TRBV4-1 and TRBJ1-3; D gene unclear. CDR3 length: 16 amino acids. The germline V gene has CDR1 MGHRA and CDR2 YSYEKL. V lost 3 bases, J lost 0 bases, and 12 bases lay in between. The chain's CDR3 is CASSQPARSSGNTIYF. DNA of the CDR3: TGCGCCAGCAGCCAGCCAGCCCGTTCCTCTGGAAACACCATATATTTT.

The V and J genes are TRBV10-1 and TRBJ2-2, with 10 bases identical to TRBD2. In germline, CDR1 is WNHNN, CDR2 SYGVQD (reference sequence). J lost 6 bases, V lost 6 bases, and 4 bases had no gene match. The CDR3 is 14 residues long. The CDR3 region has the DNA TGCGCCAGCAGCGAGCGGGAGGGTTCCGGGGAGCTGTTTTTT. This codes for CASSEREGSGELFF.

This chain uses TRBV5-1 with TRBJ2-7, with 7 bases lining up with TRBD1. V trimming: 0 bases; J trimming: 0 bases; junction bases outside the gene matches: 3. CDR1 SGHRS and CDR2 YFSETQ come from the germline V gene. The CDR3 contains 15 residues. CDR3 in amino acids: CASSLGTGSSYEQYF. The DNA of the CDR3 is TGCGCCAGCAGCTTGGGGACAGGAAGCTCCTACGAGCAGTACTTC.